The rows below give T cell receptor beta chains drawn from one sample of a study of cytomegalovirus exposure and HLA in healthy donors. Libraries were prepared by immunoSEQ multiplex PCR; TCRdb keeps only in-frame clonotypes and omits some of them. This table has about 210,000 clones, more than 70% appearing once. The sequenced material came from PBMCs. The receptors come from a man between 35 and 55 years old in good health and CMV-seropositive. Both conserved end residues are part of each CDR3. A D gene is named only where the DNA matches it firmly. The size entry is marked missing in some rows and otherwise reads once, few, many or a size class.

J: TRBJ1-1
size: NA
V: TRBV7-9
D: NA
DNA: TGTGCCAGCAGGGGGCCCGGGGGTACGGACACTGAAGCTTTCTTT
CDR3: CASRGPGGTDTEAFF

J: TRBJ2-2
size: NA
V: TRBV5-5
D: NA
DNA: TGTGCCAGCAGCTTGGGTAGAAACACCGGGGAGCTGTTTTTT
CDR3: CASSLGRNTGELFF

J: TRBJ2-7
size: few
V: TRBV4-1
D: TRBD2
DNA: TGCGCCAGCAGCCTACTAGCGGGAGGGGGTTCCCATGGCTACGAGCAGTACTTC
CDR3: CASSLLAGGGSHGYEQYF

J: TRBJ2-1
size: NA
V: TRBV5-6
D: NA
DNA: TGTGCCAGCAGCTTGGTCGACAATGAGCAGTTCTTC
CDR3: CASSLVDNEQFF

J: TRBJ1-5
size: NA
V: TRBV7-6
D: NA
DNA: TGTGCCAGCAGCTTAGAAGCCGATCAGCCCCAGCATTTT
CDR3: CASSLEADQPQHF

J: TRBJ1-1
size: NA
V: TRBV11-2
D: NA
DNA: TGTGCCAGCAGCCCCGGGGGGGGTAGAGTAGCTTTCTTT
CDR3: CASSPGGGRVAFF

J: TRBJ2-7
size: NA
V: TRBV5-1
D: TRBD1
DNA: TGCGCCAGCAGCATATACGGGACAGGGGGGAGCGAGCAGTACTTC
CDR3: CASSIYGTGGSEQYF

J: TRBJ1-2
size: NA
V: TRBV29-1
D: NA
DNA: TGCAGCGTTGAATCCCGAATCGATACAAACTATGGCTACACCTTC
CDR3: CSVESRIDTNYGYTF

J: TRBJ2-5
size: NA
V: TRBV5-6
D: TRBD1
DNA: TGTGCCAGCAGCCCGGGACAGCTAGAGACCCAGTACTTC
CDR3: CASSPGQLETQYF

J: TRBJ2-3
size: NA
V: TRBV7-9
D: NA
DNA: TGTGCCAGCAGCTTAGCCAGCGGGAGCACAGATACGCAGTATTTT
CDR3: CASSLASGSTDTQYF

J: TRBJ2-1
size: NA
V: TRBV11-2
D: TRBD2
DNA: TGTGCCAGCAGCTTATTCTTTGCGGGAGGGCCCTACAATGAGCAGTTCTTC
CDR3: CASSLFFAGGPYNEQFF

J: TRBJ2-3
size: NA
V: TRBV25-1
D: NA
DNA: TGTGCCAGCAGTGAAGGAGGCACAGATACGCAGTATTTT
CDR3: CASSEGGTDTQYF

J: TRBJ2-5
size: NA
V: TRBV7-9
D: NA
DNA: TGTGCCAGCAGTGTGGGAGGGGGCCAAGAGACCCAGTACTTC
CDR3: CASSVGGGQETQYF

J: TRBJ2-3
size: NA
V: TRBV5-6
D: NA
DNA: TGTGCCAGCAGCTTCGGGACATTTATCACAGATACGCAGTATTTT
CDR3: CASSFGTFITDTQYF

J: TRBJ2-1
size: NA
V: TRBV30
D: TRBD2
DNA: TGTGCCTGGAGTGTACTACTAGCGGGAGTCAATGAGCAGTTCTTC
CDR3: CAWSVLLAGVNEQFF

J: TRBJ1-2
size: NA
V: TRBV5-4
D: TRBD1
DNA: TGTGCCAGCAGCCCCGGGACAGCTAACTATGGCTACACCTTC
CDR3: CASSPGTANYGYTF

J: TRBJ2-7
size: NA
V: TRBV6-1
D: TRBD1
DNA: TGTGCCAGCAGTGACCAAAGGACAGGGGTCACCTACGAGCAGTACTTC
CDR3: CASSDQRTGVTYEQYF

J: TRBJ2-7
size: NA
V: TRBV18
D: NA
DNA: TGTGCCAGCTCACCACTGGGCCCAGGGGGAGGCCACGAGCAGTACTTC
CDR3: CASSPLGPGGGHEQYF

J: TRBJ1-5
size: NA
V: TRBV5-6
D: NA
DNA: TGTGCCAGCAGCTTGGGGAGTACACCCGAAGGTCGGGATCAGCCCCAGCATTTT
CDR3: CASSLGSTPEGRDQPQHF

J: TRBJ2-3
size: NA
V: TRBV29-1
D: TRBD2
DNA: TGCAGTGTACTAGCGGGCGTTAGCACAGATACGCAGTATTTT
CDR3: CSVLAGVSTDTQYF

J: TRBJ2-3
size: NA
V: TRBV11-2
D: TRBD2
DNA: TGTGCCAGCAGCTTAGCCGCAGCGGGAGGGCCGTTAGATACGCAGTATTTT
CDR3: CASSLAAAGGPLDTQYF

J: TRBJ2-5
size: NA
V: TRBV7-2
D: TRBD2
DNA: TGTGCCAGCAGCGCCAGACTAGCGGGTAGTAAGACCCAGTACTTC
CDR3: CASSARLAGSKTQYF

J: TRBJ2-7
size: NA
V: TRBV7-9
D: NA
DNA: TGTGCCAGCAGCGAGGGATCGGTCTACGAGCAGTACTTC
CDR3: CASSEGSVYEQYF